Below, 4 T cell receptor beta chains from the same sample are listed, as sequenced in a study of T cell repertoires in cytomegalovirus infection. No antigen has been assigned to these receptors. TCRdb analysed the reads with MiXCR anew, one entry per CDR3 protein. The sample includes around 430,000 distinct CDR3 sequences, more than 40% of them seen just once. Sample: cultured PBMCs, taken from culture after CMV antigen stimulation. The receptors stem from a human donor in good health (CMV status not recorded). Some clones in this sample may be carry-over from other donors' samples.

The rearrangement uses TRBV7-9 and TRBJ2-1; unclear D gene. The V gene lost 2 bases and the J gene lost 8 bases, with 19 bases spanning the gap. CDR3 length: 16 amino acids. Germline V lookup: CDR1 SEHNR, CDR2 FQNEAQ (reference sequence). The CDR3, as DNA: TGTGCCAGCAGCTTATCCCCGTTGCCCCCACGCGATGAGCAGTTCTTC. It yields the protein CASSLSPLPPRDEQFF.

This clonotype was observed a handful of times. CDR3 nucleotides: TGTGCCAGCAGCCCCATCGGAGAACATGGCTACACCTTC. Protein product: CASSPIGEHGYTF. The chain employs TRBV7-6 and TRBJ1-2; no clear D. CDR1 SGHVS and CDR2 FNYEAQ come from the germline V gene. The V end was cut by 5 bases, the J end by 6 bases, with 13 bases between. CDR3 size: 13 residues. Full variable domain (remainder filled in from reference TRBV7-6 and TRBJ1-2): GAGVSQSPRYKVTKRGQDVALRCDPISGHVSLYWYRQALGQGPEFLTYFNYEAQQDKSGLPNDRFSAERPEGSISTLTIQRTEQRDSAMYRCASSPIGEHGYTFGSGTRLTVV.

This rearrangement joins TRBV15 to TRBJ2-1, with 8 bases matching TRBD2. This CDR3 comprises 15 residues. Germline CDR1 and CDR2: LNHNV and YYDKDF (reference sequence). V lost 0 bases and J lost 10; bases outside the gene matches: 8. DNA of the CDR3: TGTGCCACCAGCAGAGATAAGGCGGGGGGTCTAGAGCAGTTCTTC. Its protein product is CATSRDKAGGLEQFF.

This clonotype was detected once. The chain couples TRBV20-1 to TRBJ2-5; TRBD1 matches at 7 bases. Germline lookup yields CDR1 DFQATT and CDR2 SNEGSKA (reference sequence). V shed 7 bases, J shed 2 bases, and the junction held 10 bases outside the gene matches. The CDR3 is 14 amino acids. The CDR3 sequence: CSGLKGAGQETQYF. CDR3 in DNA: TGCAGTGGGTTGAAGGGGGCAGGGCAAGAGACCCAGTACTTC.